This T cell receptor beta chain was sequenced during a study of T cells in narcolepsy. The data were produced by immunoSEQ multiplex PCR, yet TCRdb's version contains in-frame clones alone and is incomplete. The table includes about 24,000 clones, approximately 82% detected once. This CDR3 has 15 residues. The V gene's germline CDR1 is ENHRY and CDR2 SYGVKD. V dropped 3 bases and J dropped 2; count of bases not matched to a gene: 5. The TCR sequence derives from a human donor in good health. V and J are TRBV10-3 and TRBJ2-5; TRBD2 aligns across 8 bases. Sequenced: memory (CD45RA-) CD4+ T cells from blood. CDR3 DNA sequence: TGTGCCATCAGTGAAGTAGCGGGAACACAAGAGACCCAGTACTTC. This codes for CAISEVAGTQETQYF.